The source of this TCR beta chain is a study of blood T cell repertoires in COVID-19. Whole-study context: Whether acute or convalescent, the COVID-19 samples came from the United States, Italy and Spain. Nucleic acid was either cDNA or gDNA, and it came from T cells, B-cell-depleted T cells, or PBMCs.

Trimming removed 2 bases from V and 4 bases from J; junction bases left unmatched: 7. The CDR3 consists of 15 residues. Germline V gene sequence: CDR1 ENHRY, CDR2 SYGVKD. In the authors' methods: It was from reference gene primer amplification that nucleated cell counts were estimated. The data were produced by immunoSEQ multiplex PCR, yet TCRdb's version contains in-frame clones alone and is incomplete. V, J and clone size are those of that table, while D and trimming were read from the DNA. The sample yields about 170,000 clones, around nine tenths seen once. This clone was found a few times. The clonotype was recovered from a man in his late teens or twenties with active or convalescent COVID-19. This chain connects TRBV10-3 to TRBJ1-1; 7 bases map to TRBD1. What was sequenced was peripheral blood. CDR3 amino acids: CAISEGRQGFTEAFF. CDR3 nucleotides: TGTGCCATCAGTGAGGGTCGACAGGGCTTCACTGAAGCTTTCTTT.